One and the same sample provided the 28 T cell receptor beta chains below, sequenced in a study of human T cells and chemical hapten exposure. The time point: patch test 2, 6 weeks after DPC sensitization. This sample's treatment: therapeutic diphenylcyclopropenone sensitization with weekly scalp DPC. One entry per CDR3 protein results from TCRdb running MiXCR on the RACE reads. Of some 350,000 distinct CDR3 sequences in the sample, over 6% are singletons; the top ten hold around 6%. Sequenced material: whole blood, taken in connection with sensitization to the hapten diphenylcyclopropenone (DPC). These receptors were obtained from a young woman with alopecia areata. Some clones in this sample may be carry-over from other donors' samples.

The J gene is TRBJ2-2, the V gene TRBV3-1; a weak D match, TRBD1 (5 bases). The CDR3 loop spans 14 amino acids. Trimming left V 4 bases short and J 6 bases short, with 12 bases between. Germline CDR1 and CDR2: LGHDT and YNNKEL (reference sequence). CDR3 amino acids: CASSPSLRAGELFF. CDR3 DNA: TGTGCCAGCAGCCCATCCCTCAGGGCCGGGGAGCTGTTTTTT.

Many counts were recorded for this clonotype. The rearrangement uses TRBV6-6 and TRBJ1-3; D gene uncertain. The germline V and J ends were trimmed by 2 bases and 0 bases, with 5 bases remaining between them. The length of the CDR3 is 14 residues. The germline V gene encodes CDR1 MNHNY and CDR2 SVGAGI (reference sequence). The CDR3: CASSYEFSGNTIYF. Written as DNA, the CDR3 is TGTGCCAGCAGTTACGAGTTCTCTGGAAACACCATATATTTT.

V usage is TRBV6-2 or TRBV6-3 and J usage is TRBJ2-2; unclear D gene. The CDR3 covers 13 residues. V was trimmed by 2 bases and J by 6 bases, leaving 7 bases between them. Germline V gene data show CDR1 as MNHEY and CDR2 as SVGEGT. In DNA form, the CDR3 reads TGTGCCAGCAGTTACCAAGGTTCCGGGGAGCTGTTTTTT. It codes for CASSYQGSGELFF.

Many counts were recorded for this clonotype. The chain employs TRBV20-1 and TRBJ2-1; D might be TRBD1 (5 bases). The CDR3 extends over 16 amino acids. Germline-derived CDR1 and CDR2 are DFQATT and SNEGSKA (reference sequence). Trimming removed 5 bases at V and 9 bases at J, with 26 bases between. This CDR3 reads CSARTSRAPPRGEQFF. CDR3 coding DNA: TGCAGTGCTCGGACCTCTCGGGCCCCGCCAAGGGGTGAGCAGTTCTTC.

The chain recombines TRBV20-1 with TRBJ1-1; a weak D match, TRBD1 (6 bases). The CDR3 length is 12 residues. Trimming removed 5 bases at V and 4 bases at J, with 11 bases between. In germline, CDR1 is DFQATT, CDR2 SNEGSKA (reference sequence). The CDR3 protein is CSAYPGVTEAFF. In DNA form, the CDR3 reads TGCAGTGCTTACCCAGGGGTCACTGAAGCTTTCTTT.

This clonotype was detected many times. The CDR3 loop is CSAKQQGVAGNTIYF. For the CDR3, the DNA is TGCAGTGCTAAACAACAGGGGGTCGCTGGAAACACCATATATTTT. V is TRBV20-1 and J is TRBJ1-3; 8 positions agree with TRBD1. Germline V gene lookup returns CDR1 DFQATT and CDR2 SNEGSKA (reference sequence). V shed 4 bases and J 2 bases; nucleotides not matched to a gene: 7. The CDR3 is made up of 15 amino acids.

This clonotype turned up a few times. The chain joins TRBV12-3 or TRBV12-4 to TRBJ1-6; the D gene is possibly TRBD1 (5 bases). Trimming left V 3 bases short and J 13 bases short, with 16 bases between. This CDR3 has 14 amino acids. As DNA, the CDR3 is TGTGCCAGCAGTTTCGGGACCCGAGCGGGGCCCCTCCACTTT. It translates to CASSFGTRAGPLHF.

This clonotype appeared many times. The junction departs from germline at one end; a sequencing error may be responsible. V is TRBV5-1 and J is TRBJ2-3; D is uncertain. Germline V CDR1 and CDR2: SGHRS, YFSETQ. The CDR3 sequence is 11 residues long. In DNA form, the CDR3 reads TGTGCCAGCAGCTTGGTAGATACGCAGTATTTT. This translates into CASSLVDTQYF. Drawing the rest from reference TRBV5-1 and TRBJ2-3, the complete variable domain is KAGVTQTPRYLIKTRGQQVTLSCSPISGHRSVSWYQQTPGQGLQFLFEYFSETQRNKGNFPGRFSGRQFSNSRSEMNVSTLELGDSALYLCASSLVDTQYFGPGTRLTVL.

This clonotype was seen only a few times. V is TRBV15 and J is TRBJ1-2; D possibly corresponds to TRBD1 (5 bases). CDR1 and CDR2 from the germline V gene are LNHNV and YYDKDF (reference sequence). The CDR3 sequence is 17 residues long. Trimming took off 0 bases at V and 0 bases at J, with 14 bases between the two ends. CDR3 amino acids: CATSRDLAGTANYGYTF. Here the CDR3 DNA reads TGTGCCACCAGCAGAGATCTGGCCGGGACCGCTAACTATGGCTACACCTTC.

As for this clonotype: One base away lies a much larger clone, so this may be a sequencing read error. The chain carries TRBV12-3 or TRBV12-4 and TRBJ2-4; D is possibly TRBD2 (5 bases). The CDR3 covers 14 residues. The CDR3 nucleotides are TGTGCCAGCAGTTTAACTATGGACGGGAACATTCACTACTTC. Translated: CASSLTMDGNIHYF.

This clonotype has only a few counts. The chain links TRBV2 to TRBJ1-1; maybe TRBD1 (6 bases). Trimming shortened V by 1 base and J by 2 bases, and 11 bases separated the two germline ends. This CDR3 is 15 amino acids long. Per germline, CDR1 SNHLY and CDR2 FYNNEI. The CDR3 sequence is CASSEEQGLNTEAFF. The CDR3 coding sequence is TGTGCCAGCAGTGAAGAACAGGGCCTAAACACTGAAGCTTTCTTT.

The chain couples TRBV6-2 or TRBV6-3 to TRBJ2-7, with a possible D match to TRBD1 (5 bases). This CDR3 comprises 13 residues. The V gene lost 9 bases and the J gene lost 0 bases, with 12 bases spanning the gap. From germline, CDR1 is MNHEY and CDR2 SVGEGT. The CDR3 region has the DNA TGTGCCAGTAAGACCAGGGCCTCCTACGAGCAGTACTTC. Encoded protein: CASKTRASYEQYF.

This clonotype was seen ten or more times. CDR3 sequence reads: CASSQFLRGKDTQYF. In nucleotides, the CDR3 is TGTGCCAGCAGCCAATTTTTGAGGGGAAAGGATACGCAGTATTTT. The rearrangement joins TRBV3-1 to TRBJ2-3; D tentatively fits TRBD1 or TRBD2 (5 bases each). Trimming left V 2 bases short and J 6 bases short, with 15 bases between. Germline V gene sequence: CDR1 LGHDT, CDR2 YNNKEL (reference sequence). The CDR3 runs 15 residues.

This clonotype was found many times. CDR3 sequence: CASSLGIAANTGELFF. CDR3 bases: TGTGCCAGCAGCTTAGGTATTGCGGCGAACACCGGGGAGCTGTTTTTT. J is TRBJ2-2 and V is TRBV7-6; D unclear. Trimming removed 1 base at V and 0 bases at J, with 9 bases between. The CDR3 runs to 16 residues. The germline V gene has CDR1 SGHVS and CDR2 FNYEAQ. The variable domain in full, completed from reference TRBV7-6 and TRBJ2-2, reads GAGVSQSPRYKVTKRGQDVALRCDPISGHVSLYWYRQALGQGPEFLTYFNYEAQQDKSGLPNDRFSAERPEGSISTLTIQRTEQRDSAMYRCASSLGIAANTGELFFGEGSRLTVL.

This clonotype was counted only a few times. The rearrangement links TRBV7-2 to TRBJ2-7; D is possibly TRBD2 (6 bases). Trimming took off 0 bases at V and 4 bases at J, with 13 bases between the two ends. The CDR3 consists of 15 residues. CDR1 is SGHTA and CDR2 is FQGNSA in the germline V gene. CDR3 coding DNA: TGTGCCAGCAGCTTAGCGGTAATAGCGGAGTACGAGCAGTACTTC. Translating it yields CASSLAVIAEYEQYF.

The table lists this clonotype with a few counts. V and J are TRBV7-9 and TRBJ1-1; D ambiguous. CDR1 is SEHNR and CDR2 is FQNEAQ in the germline V gene (reference sequence). V lost 0 bases and J lost 0, with 8 bases in between. There are 15 residues in the CDR3. CDR3 loop: CASSLALNLNTEAFF. CDR3 nucleotide sequence: TGTGCCAGCAGCTTAGCGCTGAACCTGAACACTGAAGCTTTCTTT.

This clonotype was observed a few times. The chain combines TRBV5-1 with TRBJ1-1; the match to TRBD1 covers 8 bases. The germline gives CDR1 SGHRS, CDR2 YFSETQ. V was clipped by 0 bases and J by 6 bases; unmatched bases: 4. The CDR3 totals 14 residues. CDR3 coding DNA: TGCGCCAGCAGCTTGGGCCAGGGGGCAGCTGAAGCTTTCTTT. Amino acid sequence: CASSLGQGAAEAFF.

This clonotype was found many times. The chain links TRBV7-2 to TRBJ2-5, with no clear D. The length of the CDR3 is 13 residues. V was clipped by 6 bases and J by 0 bases, with 8 bases between them. Germline CDR1 SGHTA, CDR2 FQGNSA. CDR3 DNA: TGTGCCAGCAGACAAAGCTACCAAGAGACCCAGTACTTC. As protein: CASRQSYQETQYF.

The V gene is TRBV4-2, the J gene TRBJ1-1; D uncertain. The CDR3 extends over 15 amino acids. V gave up 0 bases and J gave up 1 base, with 9 bases separating them. Germline values: CDR1 LGHNA, CDR2 YNFKEQ. The CDR3 sequence: CASSQEQGRNTEAFF. The CDR3 DNA follows: TGTGCCAGCAGCCAAGAGCAAGGGAGGAACACTGAAGCTTTCTTT.

Ten or more counts support this clonotype. This chain uses TRBV5-1 with TRBJ2-3; TRBD1 matches 7 bases. This CDR3 has 15 amino acids. Germline V gives CDR1 SGHRS, CDR2 YFSETQ. Losses at the gene ends were 5 bases for V and 2 bases for J; bases not matched to a gene: 8. The CDR3 DNA follows: TGCGCCAGCAGGAACAGGGGTCGAGACACAGATACGCAGTATTTT. Its protein product is CASRNRGRDTDTQYF.

The chain has TRBV9 and TRBJ2-7; 9 positions agree with TRBD2. Germline loops: CDR1 SGDLS, CDR2 YYNGEE. The V and J ends lost 0 bases and 0 bases, in that order; junction bases with no gene match: 7. There are 17 residues in the CDR3. CDR3 nucleotide sequence: TGTGCCAGCAGCGTAGGTAGCGGGGGTCCCCTCTCCTACGAGCAGTACTTC. Translation gives CASSVGSGGPLSYEQYF.

The genes are TRBV6-6 and TRBJ1-5; the D gene is possibly TRBD1 (6 bases). The CDR3 length is 17 residues. Trimming cost V 0 bases and J 4 bases, with 16 bases left between them. The germline V gene encodes CDR1 MNHNY and CDR2 SVGAGI (reference sequence). CDR3 DNA sequence: TGTGCCAGCAGTTACTCAGAGGGGGGCTGGGAGAATCAGCCCCAGCATTTT. This translates into CASSYSEGGWENQPQHF.

There are many counts of this clonotype. The rearrangement joins TRBV7-9 to TRBJ2-2, with 7 bases fitting TRBD2. CDR1 and CDR2 from the germline V gene are SEHNR and FQNEAQ (reference sequence). The CDR3 extends over 16 amino acids. V was pared by 4 bases and J by 3 bases, with 8 bases of the junction left unmatched. CDR3 DNA: TGTGCCAGCAGCTCACCAGTGGCGGGGGACACCGGGGAGCTGTTTTTT. Translated: CASSSPVAGDTGELFF.

The chain links TRBV12-3 or TRBV12-4 to TRBJ2-7; 7 bases are a match to TRBD2. This CDR3 region has 13 residues. V lost 5 bases to trimming and J lost 7 bases; unmatched junction nucleotides: 8. The CDR3 reads CASSVSSAGEQYF. DNA of the CDR3: TGTGCCAGCAGTGTATCCTCAGCGGGGGAGCAGTACTTC.

This clonotype was seen at least ten times. V is TRBV4-1 and J is TRBJ1-5; D is uncertain. Germline CDR1 MGHRA, CDR2 YSYEKL. CDR3 length equals 15 residues. The V and J ends lost 1 base and 6 bases respectively, with 13 bases between them. The CDR3: CASSQAGLDGQPQHF. The CDR3 nucleotides are TGCGCCAGCAGCCAAGCGGGTCTCGACGGTCAGCCCCAGCATTTT.

This clonotype came up a few times. With a much larger clone just one base away, this may be a read error. V usage is TRBV28 and J usage is TRBJ1-4; TRBD1 aligns across 9 bases. V trimming: 5 bases; J trimming: 3 bases; junction bases outside the gene matches: 16. There are 19 residues in the CDR3. Looked up from germline, CDR1 is MDHEN and CDR2 is SYDVKM. The CDR3 protein is CASSKTRTGDLRANEKLFF. The CDR3 nucleotides are TGTGCCAGCAGTAAGACCAGGACAGGGGACCTAAGGGCTAATGAAAAACTGTTTTTT.

The chain joins TRBV7-9 to TRBJ2-7, with 8 bases fitting TRBD1. The CDR3 length is 13 residues. The V gene end was trimmed by 5 bases and the J gene end by 5 bases; junction bases not matched to a gene: 5. The germline V gene encodes CDR1 SEHNR and CDR2 FQNEAQ (reference sequence). In nucleotides, the CDR3 is TGTGCCAGCAGCCCGGGACAGGCGGACGAGCAGTACTTC. This translates into CASSPGQADEQYF.

The table lists this clonotype with a few counts. One end of the junction does not line up with germline, which may come from a read error. The rearrangement joins TRBV4-3 to TRBJ2-2; D could derive from TRBD1 or TRBD2 (5 bases each). The CDR3 is 13 amino acids. Germline-derived CDR1 and CDR2 are LGHNA and YSLEER. CDR3 residues: CTSSQAGSGELFF. The CDR3 bases are TGCACCAGCAGCCAAGCAGGGAGCGGGGAGCTGTTTTTT.